This TCR beta chain comes out of a study of CD8 T cells in ankylosing spondylitis. This clonotype was observed many times. A single record per CDR3 protein comes from TCRdb applying MiXCR to the 5' RACE reads. Of hundreds of thousands of distinct CDR3 sequences in the sample, around 9.2% were seen once. Per germline, CDR1 SGHAT and CDR2 FQDESV (reference sequence). V lost 5 bases and J lost 0, with 22 bases in between. The length of the CDR3 is 18 residues. Sequenced material: blood, either unsorted or a sorted T cell fraction (not recorded which). The rearrangement joins TRBV11-1 to TRBJ1-2, with a possible D match to TRBD1 (5 bases). The clonotype comes from a male donor with ankylosing spondylitis or in good health (not recorded which). The CDR3 nucleotides are TGTGCCAGCAGCAACCGACGGAGGGGAATACAAGCTAACTATGGCTACACCTTC. Translated: CASSNRRRGIQANYGYTF. Full variable domain (missing parts from reference TRBV11-1 and TRBJ1-2): EAEVAQSPRYKITEKSQAVAFWCDPISGHATLYWYRQILGQGPELLVQFQDESVVDDSQLPKDRFSAERLKGVDSTLKIQPAELGDSAMYLCASSNRRRGIQANYGYTFGSGTRLTVV.